These T cell receptor beta chains were read from a single sample in a study of T cell repertoires in cytomegalovirus infection. From the reads, TCRdb called clonotypes with MiXCR, one entry per CDR3 protein. The sample holds 630,000 or so distinct CDR3 sequences, less than 25% seen once. The specimen was CD8+ T cells from PBMCs. The origin of the receptors is a human donor in good health (CMV status not recorded). Some clones in this sample may be carry-over from other donors' samples. The CDR3 runs from the conserved cysteine through the conserved F or W. D genes are given only for firm matches. Not all rows give a size; the values are once, few, many and, for expanded clones, a class.

J gene,CDR3 length,V gene,clone size,D gene,CDR3 DNA,CDR3 protein
TRBJ2-3,16,TRBV28,-,-,TGTGCCAGCAGCCCTCGGGCCCTAAGGGACACAGATACGCAGTATTTT,CASSPRALRDTDTQYF
TRBJ2-5,14,TRBV7-3,-,TRBD1,TGTGCCAGCAGCCCTACAGGGGCGGAGGAGACCCAGTACTTC,CASSPTGAEETQYF
TRBJ2-2,14,TRBV6-6,few,-,TGTGCCAGCAGTTACTCGCACCAGACCGGGGAGCCGTTTTTT,CASSYSHQTGEPFF
TRBJ2-1,19,TRBV7-6,many,TRBD2,TGTGCCAGCAGCCCAACCACAAAAAGCGGGGCGTCACTTTACAATGAGCAGTTCTTC,CASSPTTKSGASLYNEQFF
TRBJ2-3,15,TRBV7-2,few,TRBD1,TGTGCCAGCAGCTCGGGACAGGGGGCCGGAGATACGCAGTATTTT,CASSSGQGAGDTQYF
TRBJ2-1,16,TRBV7-2,many,-,TGTGCCAGCAGCCCAAAGGGGGGGATAGTCATCAGTGAGCAGTTCTTC,CASSPKGGIVISEQFF
TRBJ1-1,15,TRBV19,-,-,TGTGCCAGTAGTCCATCCGGGTCCCTCGGTACTGAAGCTTTCTTT,CASSPSGSLGTEAFF
TRBJ1-5,14,TRBV14,-,TRBD1,TGTGCCAGCAGACCGACAGGGGATAATCAGCCCCAGCTTTTT,CASRPTGDNQPQLF
TRBJ2-1,12,TRBV2,-,-,TGTGCCAGCCAGCCAGGATTCGTAGAGCAGTTCTTC,CASQPGFVEQFF
TRBJ2-6,15,TRBV29-1,few,-,TGCAGCGTTGTCTCTGTGGTACCTGGGGCCAACGTCCTGACTTTC,CSVVSVVPGANVLTF
TRBJ2-5,16,TRBV7-2,many,TRBD2,TGTGCCAGCAGCTTAGCGTCACTAGCGGGGGTTGAGACCCAGTACTTC,CASSLASLAGVETQYF
TRBJ2-3,11,TRBV2,-,-,TGTGCCAGCATCCAGGGCAATACGCAGTATTTT,CASIQGNTQYF
TRBJ2-5,16,TRBV14,few,-,TGTGCCAGCAGCCAAGAGGTCGGGGGCCTACAAGAGACCCAGTACTTC,CASSQEVGGLQETQYF
TRBJ2-7,11,TRBV5-1,-,-,TGCACCAGCAGAGTGGACTACGAGCAGTACTTC,CTSRVDYEQYF
TRBJ2-2,13,TRBV7-3,-,-,TGTGCCAGCAGCTACCTAGCTACCGGGGAGCTGTTTTTT,CASSYLATGELFF
TRBJ2-1,11,TRBV4-3,few,-,TGCGCCGTCCGGGACTTCAATGAGCAGTTCTTC,CAVRDFNEQFF
TRBJ1-4,14,TRBV20-1,-,-,TGCAGTGCAGACCAACGTGGGAGCCCGGAAAAACTGTTTTTT,CSADQRGSPEKLFF
TRBJ1-4,15,TRBV19,few,-,TGTGCCAGTAGCTATTCCTCCTCCTACAATGAAAAACTGTTTTTT,CASSYSSSYNEKLFF
TRBJ2-1,17,TRBV9,-,TRBD1,TGTGCCAGCAGCCTAGACGGGGGACAGGGGGGCTACAATGAGCAGTTCTTC,CASSLDGGQGGYNEQFF
TRBJ2-2,16,TRBV12-5,-,TRBD2,TGTGCTAGTGGTTTGGTTCTAGCGGGGTTCAAAGGGGAGCTGTTTTTT,CASGLVLAGFKGELFF
TRBJ2-5,16,TRBV15,-,-,TGTGCCACCAGCAGCCGGGAATCGGGACCTAGAGAGACCCAGTACTTC,CATSSRESGPRETQYF
TRBJ2-1,13,TRBV29-1,-,-,TGCAGCGTTGAAGACCGGGTAGTGGATGAGCAGTTCTTC,CSVEDRVVDEQFF
TRBJ1-2,15,TRBV7-8,many,TRBD1,TGTGCCAGCAGCTTAGGCCTAGGGGGCGTGGATGGCTACACCTTC,CASSLGLGGVDGYTF
TRBJ2-7,14,TRBV28,-,-,TGTGCCAGCAGTTTATCGGGGTCGCCCTACGAGCAGTACTTC,CASSLSGSPYEQYF
TRBJ2-5,12,TRBV12-3/TRBV12-4,-,-,TGTGCCAGCAGCCCTGTGTCAGAGACCCAGTACTTC,CASSPVSETQYF
TRBJ2-3,18,TRBV2,few,TRBD2,TGTGCCAGCACTAATGGACTAGCGGGGGGGCGTGGCCCAGATACGCAGTATTTT,CASTNGLAGGRGPDTQYF
TRBJ1-2,17,TRBV7-3,-,-,TGTGCCAGCAGCTCACACAGGGCCGGCCGAACTAACTATGGCTACACCTTC,CASSSHRAGRTNYGYTF
TRBJ2-3,15,TRBV2,many,TRBD2,TGTGCCAGCAGAGAGCGGGGGGACTCAACAGATACGCAGTATTTT,CASRERGDSTDTQYF
TRBJ2-6,18,TRBV12-3/TRBV12-4,few,TRBD1,TGTGCCAGCAGGGTCCGGGACAGGGAAAGCTCTGGGGCCAACGTCCTGACTTTC,CASRVRDRESSGANVLTF
TRBJ2-7,14,TRBV7-9,few,-,TGTGCCAGCAGCTCTTGGGACGAACCCTACGAGCAGTACTTC,CASSSWDEPYEQYF
TRBJ2-3,17,TRBV7-8,many,TRBD1,TGTGCCAGCAGCCATTCCGGGACAGGAATAAAGACAGATACGCAGTATTTT,CASSHSGTGIKTDTQYF
TRBJ2-3,15,TRBV7-2,many,TRBD2,TGTGCCAGCAGGGGGACTAGCGGCCGCACAGATACGCAGTATTTT,CASRGTSGRTDTQYF
TRBJ2-1,14,TRBV20-1,-,-,TGCAGTGCTACCCATGGAGGGGATTACAATGAGCAGTTCTTC,CSATHGGDYNEQFF
TRBJ1-2,14,TRBV7-3,many,-,TGTGCCAGCAGCTTGACCGGACAAGACTATGGCTACACCTTC,CASSLTGQDYGYTF
TRBJ2-1,14,TRBV29-1,-,-,TGCAGCGTTGAGGCCGGACGGTTCTACAATGAGCAGTTCTTC,CSVEAGRFYNEQFF
TRBJ2-3,17,TRBV14,-,-,TGTGCCAGCAGCCCGTTCCTGGGGGGGGCAAGCACAGATACGCAGTATTTT,CASSPFLGGASTDTQYF
TRBJ2-1,13,TRBV20-1,-,-,TGCAGTGCCCCGGGCGGCCCATTGGATGAGCAGTTCTTC,CSAPGGPLDEQFF
TRBJ1-1,15,TRBV5-6,-,-,TGTGCCAGCAGCTTTGGCTGGGGGGGGAACACTGAAGCTTTCTTT,CASSFGWGGNTEAFF
TRBJ2-3,14,TRBV7-6,few,-,TGTGCCAGCAGCTTAGGGCAGGCTGCAGATACGCAGTATTTT,CASSLGQAADTQYF
TRBJ1-5,16,TRBV7-6,-,TRBD1,TGTGCCAGCAGCTTTGTTGGCACAGGGGCCACGAAGCCCCAGCATTTT,CASSFVGTGATKPQHF
TRBJ2-7,14,TRBV28,-,-,TGTGCCAGCAGTCGGATTCTTCACCCCTACGAGCAGTACTTC,CASSRILHPYEQYF
TRBJ1-1,14,TRBV12-5,few,-,TGTGCTAGTGGTTTGGTCCCGATTAACACTGAAGCTTTCTTT,CASGLVPINTEAFF
TRBJ1-1,13,TRBV7-9,many,-,TGTGCCAGCAGCTTAGTATCAGGGACTGAAGCTTTCTTT,CASSLVSGTEAFF
TRBJ2-1,16,TRBV7-3,many,-,TGTGCCAGCAGCCCCCAAGGGACGTTCTCCTACAATGAGCAGTTCTTC,CASSPQGTFSYNEQFF
TRBJ1-5,13,TRBV6-6,few,-,TGTGCCAGCAGTTACTCACCCGGTCAGCCCCAGCATTTT,CASSYSPGQPQHF
TRBJ2-1,17,TRBV7-2,-,-,TGTGCCAGCAGCTACTTAGGTGGGGGCGCGGGCTACAATGAGCAGTTCTTC,CASSYLGGGAGYNEQFF
TRBJ1-3,16,TRBV7-8,many,-,TGTGCCAGCAGCCTAAACCTACAGGGCGCTGGAAACACCATATATTTT,CASSLNLQGAGNTIYF
TRBJ2-3,14,TRBV10-3,few,-,TGTGCCATCAGTCCAGGGAGGCCCACAGATACGCAGTATTTT,CAISPGRPTDTQYF
TRBJ1-5,15,TRBV6-8,-,-,TGTGCCAGCAGTTCGACCCGTTATAGCAATCAGCCCCAGCATTTT,CASSSTRYSNQPQHF
TRBJ2-1,15,TRBV7-9,few,-,TGTGCCAGCAGCTACGTGGGAAGGGGAGGCAATGAGCAGTTCTTC,CASSYVGRGGNEQFF
TRBJ2-1,15,TRBV6-4,once,TRBD1,TGTGCCAGCAGTGACACACCGGGACAGAACAATGAGCAGTTCTTC,CASSDTPGQNNEQFF
TRBJ1-1,12,TRBV12-3/TRBV12-4,-,-,TGTGCCAGCGGAACCTCTAACACTGAAGCTTTCTTT,CASGTSNTEAFF
TRBJ1-1,14,TRBV9,many,TRBD1,TGTGCCAGCAGCCCCCGGACAGGGTCCACTGAAGCTTTCTTT,CASSPRTGSTEAFF
TRBJ2-1,13,TRBV7-9,-,-,TGTGCCAGCAGCTACCAGGGGGGGGATGAGCAGTTCTTC,CASSYQGGDEQFF